These 26 T cell receptor beta chains were sequenced from one sample in a study of control samples from healthy donors and cancer patients. TCRdb keeps only in-frame clones here, not all; method: immunoSEQ multiplex PCR. The profile covers 150,000 to 180,000 clones, with approximately 94% appearing a single time and approximately 6% taken by the ten largest. The specimen sequenced was blood. These receptors were obtained from a man in his forties in good health.

The rearrangement joins TRBV12-3 or TRBV12-4 to TRBJ1-1, with a possible D match to TRBD1 (5 bases). Trimming removed 7 bases from V and 8 bases from J, with 17 bases in between. CDR3 length equals 13 residues. The CDR3 loop is CASTRGAWAEAFF. In DNA, the CDR3 is TGTGCCAGCACCAGAGGGGCCTGGGCGGAAGCTTTCTTT.

DNA for the CDR3: TGCGCCAGCAGCCTGGCTAGTAAAACAGATACGCAGTATTTT. The encoded protein is CASSLASKTDTQYF. The chain links TRBV5-1 to TRBJ2-3; D is undetermined. The CDR3 contains 14 residues. The germline V gene encodes CDR1 SGHRS and CDR2 YFSETQ. Trimming took off 4 bases at V and 3 bases at J, with 12 bases between the two ends. Full variable domain (remainder filled in from reference TRBV5-1 and TRBJ2-3): KAGVTQTPRYLIKTRGQQVTLSCSPISGHRSVSWYQQTPGQGLQFLFEYFSETQRNKGNFPGRFSGRQFSNSRSEMNVSTLELGDSALYLCASSLASKTDTQYFGPGTRLTVL.

This sequence joins TRBV11-2 and TRBJ1-3, with no clear D. The CDR3 spans 15 residues. Germline V lookup: CDR1 SGHAT, CDR2 FQNNGV. V was shortened by 1 base and J by 0 bases, with 7 bases between the two germline ends. The CDR3 DNA is TGTGCCAGCAGCTTAGTAGGCGGCTCTGGAAACACCATATATTTT. Protein: CASSLVGGSGNTIYF.

V and J are TRBV2 and TRBJ2-7; D is possibly TRBD2 (6 bases). CDR3 length: 14 amino acids. Germline V CDR1 and CDR2: SNHLY, FYNNEI. V lost 3 bases, J lost 4 bases, and 13 bases lay in between. The CDR3 region is CASSDAGLLYEQYF. For the CDR3, the DNA is TGTGCCAGCAGTGACGCGGGACTCCTTTACGAGCAGTACTTC.

The CDR3 DNA reads as TGTGCCAGCAGCTTACCGGACACACTGACAGGGGGGCCCGTAAACACCTTC. This encodes CASSLPDTLTGGPVNTF. The chain has TRBV13 and TRBJ1-2; 9 bases are shared with TRBD1. CDR3 length: 17 amino acids. The germline V gene has CDR1 PRHDT and CDR2 FYEKMQ (reference sequence). After removal of 2 bases from V and 12 bases from J, the junction contained 19 bases not matched to a gene.

This sequence joins TRBV5-6 and TRBJ2-7; weak D call: TRBD2 (6 bases). Trimming stripped 3 bases from V and 2 bases from J, with 12 bases between. The CDR3 has 14 amino acids. Germline-derived CDR1 and CDR2 are SGHDT and YYEEEE. The CDR3 spells CASSSLAGPYEQYF. Here the CDR3 DNA reads TGTGCCAGCAGCTCCTTGGCGGGACCCTACGAGCAGTACTTC.

V gene TRBV30 combines with J gene TRBJ1-2; no definite D call. The CDR3 runs 12 residues. Germline V CDR1 and CDR2: GTSNPN, SVGIG (reference sequence). Trimming stripped 2 bases from V and 2 bases from J, with 6 bases between. CDR3 region: CAWSRLNYGYTF. The CDR3 region has the DNA TGTGCCTGGAGTAGACTAAACTATGGCTACACCTTC. Combining the CDR3 with reference TRBV30 and TRBJ1-2 gives the whole variable domain SQTIHQWPATLVQPVGSPLSLECTVEGTSNPNLYWYRQAAGRGLQLLFYSVGIGQISSEVPQNLSASRPQDRQFILSSKKLLLSDSGFYLCAWSRLNYGYTFGSGTRLTVV.

V gene TRBV6-5 combines with J gene TRBJ2-3; D is perhaps TRBD2 (6 bases). The CDR3 runs to 15 residues. The germline V and J ends were trimmed by 3 bases and 1 base, with 11 bases remaining between them. Germline-derived CDR1 and CDR2 are MNHEY and SVGAGI. CDR3 protein: CASSYSGEGTDTQYF. In nucleotides, the CDR3 is TGTGCCAGCAGTTATAGCGGCGAGGGCACAGATACGCAGTATTTT.

The chain couples TRBV5-4 to TRBJ2-5, with D tentatively TRBD1 (5 bases). The CDR3 runs 13 residues. V dropped 1 base and J dropped 5 bases, with 9 bases sitting between them. Germline V gene data show CDR1 as SGHNT and CDR2 as YYREEE (reference sequence). The DNA for the CDR3 is TGTGCCAGCAGCTTGTTCCCAGGGGAGACCCAGTACTTC. This sequence encodes CASSLFPGETQYF.

This clone was recorded only once. This sequence joins TRBV4-1 and TRBJ1-2, with D perhaps TRBD1 (6 bases). The CDR3 length is 16 residues. Germline CDR1 reads MGHRA; CDR2 reads YSYEKL. V was cut by 1 base and J by 3 bases, with 15 bases left in between. CDR3 in amino acids: CASSQGGGGRDYGYTF. CDR3 sequence (DNA): TGCGCCAGCAGCCAAGGGGGCGGGGGGCGCGACTATGGCTACACCTTC.

The J gene is TRBJ2-3, the V gene TRBV5-1, with TRBD2 matching over 8 bases. V lost 4 bases and J lost 4; bases outside the gene matches: 11. The CDR3 extends over 16 amino acids. Germline CDR1 SGHRS, CDR2 YFSETQ. CDR3 nucleotides: TGCGCCAGCAGCCCGCTAAGCGGGGGAGGCGCAGATACGCAGTATTTT. This encodes CASSPLSGGGADTQYF.

This rearrangement joins TRBV10-1 to TRBJ2-1, with 8 bases matching TRBD1. CDR1 and CDR2 from the germline V gene are WNHNN and SYGVQD (reference sequence). The V and J ends lost 6 bases and 5 bases, in that order; junction bases with no gene match: 12. CDR3 length: 16 amino acids. The CDR3 DNA sequence: TGCGCCAGCAGCAAAAGACCGACAGGGGAGCACAATGAGCAGTTCTTC. Protein product: CASSKRPTGEHNEQFF.

The V call is TRBV27, the J call TRBJ1-5; D is unresolved. This CDR3 region has 13 residues. Germline-derived CDR1 and CDR2 are MNHEY and SMNVEV (reference sequence). Between the trimmed V and J ends, which lost 9 bases and 0 bases, there was a span of 9 bases. The CDR3 DNA is TGTGCCAGTAGTAATAATAGCAATCAGCCCCAGCATTTT. It specifies CASSNNSNQPQHF.

This sequence joins TRBV6-2 or TRBV6-3 and TRBJ1-1; TRBD1 might be the D (5 bases). Germline CDR1 and CDR2: MNHEY and SVGEGT. The ends were cut back, 5 bases at V and 0 bases at J, with 13 bases in the middle. The CDR3 runs 15 residues. CDR3 loop: CASSKRGLMNTEAFF. CDR3 in DNA: TGTGCCAGCAGTAAGCGGGGACTTATGAACACTGAAGCTTTCTTT.

This clone has just a few counts. This chain connects TRBV29-1 to TRBJ1-1; D may be TRBD1 (6 bases). Trimming shortened V by 3 bases and J by 3 bases, and 11 bases separated the two germline ends. The CDR3 is made up of 13 amino acids. Germline V gives CDR1 SQVTM, CDR2 ANQGSEA. CDR3 in DNA: TGCAGCGTTGAGGACAGCCGGTACACTGAAGCTTTCTTT. Residues: CSVEDSRYTEAFF.

This rearrangement joins TRBV4-1 to TRBJ2-1; D may match TRBD1 or TRBD2 (5 bases each). V lost 0 bases and J 6 bases, leaving 9 bases between the germline ends. There are 14 residues in the CDR3. From germline, CDR1 is MGHRA and CDR2 YSYEKL. CDR3 DNA sequence: TGCGCCAGCAGCCAAGAAGAGGGGTCCAATGAGCAGTTCTTC. Translation: CASSQEEGSNEQFF.

With respect to this clone: Other DNA sequences in the sample encode the same CDR3. The rearrangement uses TRBV5-1 and TRBJ1-2; TRBD1 might be the D (5 bases). The germline V gene has CDR1 SGHRS and CDR2 YFSETQ. The CDR3 is made up of 13 amino acids. Between the trimmed V and J ends, which lost 2 bases and 2 bases, there was a span of 7 bases. CDR3 sequence: CASSLEGNYGYTF. As DNA, the CDR3 is TGCGCCAGCAGCTTAGAGGGGAACTATGGCTACACCTTC.

The V gene is TRBV10-1, the J gene TRBJ1-1, with D unclear. This CDR3 is 11 amino acids long. Trimming pared 4 bases from V and 3 bases from J, leaving 3 bases between. The V gene's germline CDR1 is WNHNN and CDR2 SYGVQD (reference sequence). The CDR3 nucleotides are TGCGCCAGCAGTGTCCACACTGAAGCTTTCTTT. Protein sequence: CASSVHTEAFF.

The V call is TRBV27, the J call TRBJ2-7; 9 nucleotides align to TRBD1. Trimming removed 3 bases from V and 5 bases from J; junction bases left unmatched: 11. Germline V lookup: CDR1 MNHEY, CDR2 SMNVEV (reference sequence). This CDR3 comprises 16 residues. DNA of the CDR3: TGTGCCAGCAGTTTGGCCCCGGGACAGGGAGTAGACGAGCAGTACTTC. Amino acid sequence: CASSLAPGQGVDEQYF.

The genes are TRBV28 and TRBJ1-5, with 8 bases aligning to TRBD1. V was pared by 6 bases and J by 1 base, with 11 bases of the junction left unmatched. CDR3 length: 17 residues. Germline V gene sequence: CDR1 MDHEN, CDR2 SYDVKM. This CDR3 reads CASSPTGARDSNQPQHF. The CDR3 region has the DNA TGTGCCAGCAGCCCGACAGGGGCTCGGGACAGCAATCAGCCCCAGCATTTT. The full variable domain, rest sourced from reference TRBV28 and TRBJ1-5, is DVKVTQSSRYLVKRTGEKVFLECVQDMDHENMFWYRQDPGLGLRLIYFSYDVKMKEKGDIPEGYSVSREKKERFSLILESASTNQTSMYLCASSPTGARDSNQPQHFGDGTRLSIL.

The chain couples TRBV11-2 to TRBJ2-3, with 9 bases matching TRBD2. With V trimmed by 5 bases and J by 8 bases, 2 bases remained unmatched. Germline CDR1 is SGHAT and CDR2 is FQNNGV. The CDR3 totals 12 residues. CDR3: CASSATSGTQYF. DNA of the CDR3: TGTGCCAGCAGCGCGACTAGCGGTACGCAGTATTTT.

The chain has TRBV19 and TRBJ1-2; 8 bases are a match to TRBD1. CDR1 is LNHDA and CDR2 is SQIVND in the germline V gene (reference sequence). V shed 5 bases and J 6 bases; nucleotides not matched to a gene: 8. This CDR3 comprises 14 residues. The CDR3 loop is CASSFRDRTDGYTF. In DNA, the CDR3 is TGTGCCAGTAGTTTCCGGGACAGGACCGATGGCTACACCTTC.

This clone was seen only a few times. The rearrangement uses TRBV19 and TRBJ1-6; 7 nucleotides agree with TRBD1. The length of the CDR3 is 14 residues. Trimming at V came to 6 bases and at J to 4 bases, leaving 3 bases not matched to a gene. Germline CDR1 is LNHDA and CDR2 is SQIVND (reference sequence). The CDR3 loop reads CASSTTGYNSPLHF. The CDR3 coding sequence is TGTGCCAGTAGCACGACAGGGTATAATTCACCCCTCCACTTT.

J is TRBJ2-2 and V is TRBV27; tentatively, D is TRBD2 (5 bases). This CDR3 is built from 14 residues. The germline CDR1 and CDR2 sequences are MNHEY and SMNVEV (reference sequence). V dropped 7 bases and J dropped 6 bases, with 15 bases sitting between them. The CDR3 DNA reads TGTGCCAGCACCGCCGGGATCACGGCCGGGGAGCTGTTTTTT. Its protein is CASTAGITAGELFF.

The count of this clone is one. The gene calls are TRBV7-6 and TRBJ1-1, with TRBD1 matching over 9 bases. The V gene end was trimmed by 4 bases and the J gene end by 3 bases; junction bases not matched to a gene: 3. The CDR3 length is 14 residues. Germline-derived CDR1 and CDR2 are SGHVS and FNYEAQ. The CDR3 region is CASSSGQGHTEAFF. As DNA, the CDR3 is TGTGCCAGCAGCTCGGGACAGGGCCACACTGAAGCTTTCTTT.

On this clone itself: The junction departs from germline at one end; a sequencing error may be responsible. The CDR3 is CASSIPGAQGTQYF. CDR3 nucleotide sequence: TGTGCCAGTAGTATTCCCGGCGCGCAAGGGACCCAGTACTTC. This chain uses TRBV19 with TRBJ2-5; D remains unclear. Per the germline V gene, CDR1 is LNHDA and CDR2 is SQIVND (reference sequence). The CDR3 runs to 14 residues.